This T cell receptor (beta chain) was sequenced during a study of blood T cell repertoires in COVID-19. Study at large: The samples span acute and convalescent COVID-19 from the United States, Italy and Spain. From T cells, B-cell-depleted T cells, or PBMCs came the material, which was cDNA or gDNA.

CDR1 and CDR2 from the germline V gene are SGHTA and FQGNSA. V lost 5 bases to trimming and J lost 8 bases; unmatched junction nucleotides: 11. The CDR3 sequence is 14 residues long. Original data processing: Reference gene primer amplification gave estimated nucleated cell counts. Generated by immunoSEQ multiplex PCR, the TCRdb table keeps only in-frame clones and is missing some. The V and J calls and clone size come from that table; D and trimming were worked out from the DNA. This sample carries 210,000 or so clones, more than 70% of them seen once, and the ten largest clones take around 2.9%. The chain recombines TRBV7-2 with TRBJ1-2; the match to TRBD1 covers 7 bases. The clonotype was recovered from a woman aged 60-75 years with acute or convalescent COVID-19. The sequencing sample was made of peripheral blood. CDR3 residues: CASSPRTGLAGYTF. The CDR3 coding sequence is TGTGCCAGCAGCCCCAGGACAGGCCTGGCGGGCTACACCTTC.